The 29 T cell receptor beta chains given below trace back to one sample, sequenced in a study of blood T cell repertoires in COVID-19. The protocol was immunoSEQ multiplex PCR, while the TCRdb copy is restricted to in-frame clones and leaves out a portion. The profile shows about 200,000 clones, roughly four fifths of them singletons. Material for sequencing was PBMCs or T cells enriched from blood (not recorded which). The receptors stem from a man aged 35 to 55 who had recovered from COVID-19.

This chain uses TRBV29-1 with TRBJ2-1; 7 bases align to TRBD1. Trimming cost V 7 bases and J 2 bases; bases outside gene matches: 5. CDR1 SQVTM and CDR2 ANQGSEA come from the germline V gene. The CDR3 runs 13 residues. Here the CDR3 DNA reads TGCAGCGGTGGACAGGACCCCTACAATGAGCAGTTCTTC. It specifies CSGGQDPYNEQFF.

This clone turned up a few times. The chain recombines TRBV2 with TRBJ1-4, with no clear D. V was cut by 9 bases and J by 6 bases, with 17 bases left in between. Germline V CDR1 and CDR2: SNHLY, FYNNEI. CDR3 length equals 14 residues. In DNA, the CDR3 is TGTGCCAGTAGGATGGGGTACGGGGATGAAAAACTGTTTTTT. This codes for CASRMGYGDEKLFF. Full variable domain (rest looked up from reference TRBV2 and TRBJ1-4): EPEVTQTPSHQVTQMGQEVILRCVPISNHLYFYWYRQILGQKVEFLVSFYNNEISEKSEIFDDQFSVERPDGSNFTLKIRSTKLEDSAMYFCASRMGYGDEKLFFGSGTQLSVL.

This chain links TRBV28 with TRBJ1-5; D is uncertain. Deletions cut 3 bases from V and 2 bases from J, with 8 bases between. The CDR3 spans 14 residues. The germline CDR1 and CDR2 sequences are MDHEN and SYDVKM. The CDR3, as DNA: TGTGCCAGCAGTTTTATCGAGGGCAATCAGCCCCAGCATTTT. The encoded protein is CASSFIEGNQPQHF.

V usage is TRBV5-6 and J usage is TRBJ1-5; D gene ambiguous. The CDR3 has 13 residues. Trimming removed 2 bases at V and 4 bases at J, with 7 bases between. Germline V gene data show CDR1 as SGHDT and CDR2 as YYEEEE. The CDR3 region is CASSFGGNQPQHF. CDR3 DNA sequence: TGTGCCAGCAGCTTTGGAGGGAATCAGCCCCAGCATTTT.

The chain has TRBV4-3 and TRBJ1-4; TRBD1 aligns across 8 bases. CDR3 length equals 15 residues. Trimming cost V 3 bases and J 6 bases; bases outside gene matches: 6. In germline, CDR1 is LGHNA, CDR2 YSLEER. DNA for the CDR3: TGCGCCAGCAGCCAGACCGGGACAGGCGATGAAAAACTGTTTTTT. It encodes CASSQTGTGDEKLFF.

This clone was counted a few times. This sequence joins TRBV5-1 and TRBJ1-3; D remains unclear. Germline V lookup: CDR1 SGHRS, CDR2 YFSETQ. The CDR3 length is 15 residues. V was pared by 4 bases and J by 0 bases, with 11 bases between. CDR3 nucleotides: TGCGCCAGCAGCCTCCTGGGGAGCTCTGGAAACACCATATATTTT. As protein: CASSLLGSSGNTIYF.

Within the sample, this clone is medium-sized. This chain uses TRBV10-1 with TRBJ2-1; D unresolved. From germline, CDR1 is WNHNN and CDR2 SYGVQD (reference sequence). This CDR3 contains 9 residues. The V and J ends lost 7 bases and 10 bases respectively, with 5 bases between them. In DNA form, the CDR3 reads TGCGCCAGCACTGGCGAGCAGTTCTTC. Translated, it gives CASTGEQFF.

In nucleotides, the CDR3 is TGTGCCAGCAGTGTCGGGGGTTCGGGCCAGCCCCAGCATTTT. Translating gives CASSVGGSGQPQHF. This chain joins TRBV2 and TRBJ1-5; TRBD1 is a possible D gene (5 bases). The germline gives CDR1 SNHLY, CDR2 FYNNEI. The CDR3 contains 14 residues. The V gene lost 4 bases and the J gene lost 7 bases, with 14 bases spanning the gap.

This chain links TRBV5-6 with TRBJ2-7; TRBD2 is a possible D gene (6 bases). The germline gives CDR1 SGHDT, CDR2 YYEEEE. V was clipped by 4 bases and J by 6 bases, with 8 bases between them. There are 11 residues in the CDR3. The CDR3 region is CASSRSGEQYF. The CDR3 region has the DNA TGTGCCAGCAGCCGTAGCGGCGAGCAGTACTTC.

The chain is built from TRBV28 and TRBJ1-1; maybe TRBD1 (6 bases). CDR3 length: 13 amino acids. V was cut by 7 bases and J by 1 base, with 10 bases left in between. The germline V gene encodes CDR1 MDHEN and CDR2 SYDVKM. The CDR3 here is CASTPGQNTEAFF. Here the CDR3 DNA reads TGTGCCAGCACACCGGGACAGAACACTGAAGCTTTCTTT.

The CDR3 protein is CASSIAGSSYNEQFF. For the CDR3, the DNA is TGTGCCAGCAGTATAGCGGGAAGCTCCTACAATGAGCAGTTCTTC. The chain combines TRBV11-3 with TRBJ2-1, with TRBD2 identical over 8 bases. CDR3 length equals 15 residues. CDR1 and CDR2 (germline): SGHNT, YENEEA. V was pared by 6 bases and J by 0 bases, with 4 bases of the junction left unmatched.

This clone was found once. CDR3 nucleotides: TGTGCCAGCAGCTTCCCCGGGACAGGGAAAGAAGGAAACACCATATATTTT. Translation: CASSFPGTGKEGNTIYF. The genes are TRBV7-2 and TRBJ1-3, with TRBD1 matching over 9 bases. After removal of 3 bases from V and 4 bases from J, the junction contained 10 bases not matched to a gene. This CDR3 contains 17 residues. The V gene's germline CDR1 is SGHTA and CDR2 FQGNSA.

This chain links TRBV29-1 with TRBJ2-5; D may be TRBD1 (6 bases). CDR1 SQVTM and CDR2 ANQGSEA come from the germline V gene. The CDR3 consists of 13 residues. The V and J ends lost 4 bases and 5 bases respectively, with 14 bases between them. CDR3 in amino acids: CSVGRTDLETQYF. CDR3 nucleotides: TGCAGCGTTGGGAGGACAGATTTGGAGACCCAGTACTTC.

In this sample, this clone turned up a few times. CDR3 region: CASSESGENTEAFF. Written as DNA, the CDR3 is TGTGCCAGCAGTGAGTCAGGGGAGAACACTGAAGCTTTCTTT. The V and J genes are TRBV6-4 and TRBJ1-1; D might be TRBD1 (6 bases). Germline V gene sequence: CDR1 MRHNA, CDR2 SNTAGT. This CDR3 has 14 amino acids. V lost 3 bases and J lost 1, with 9 bases in between.

The DNA of the CDR3 is TGTGCCAGCAGCGAACCCGGACTCGTCTCCTACAATGAGCAGTTCTTC. Protein sequence: CASSEPGLVSYNEQFF. This chain links TRBV7-9 with TRBJ2-1, with D perhaps TRBD2 (5 bases). Trimming cost V 5 bases and J 0 bases, with 14 bases left between them. Germline lookup yields CDR1 SEHNR and CDR2 FQNEAQ (reference sequence). CDR3 length equals 16 residues.

The J gene is TRBJ1-1, the V gene TRBV10-3; 8 bases are a match to TRBD1. Per the germline V gene, CDR1 is ENHRY and CDR2 is SYGVKD. V lost 6 bases and J lost 8; bases outside the gene matches: 8. CDR3 length: 13 residues. The CDR3 reads CAIRKDRALEAFF. The CDR3 DNA reads TGTGCCATCAGGAAGGACAGGGCACTCGAAGCTTTCTTT.

This clone appeared once. The chain joins TRBV23-1 to TRBJ2-1; 11 bases are shared with TRBD2. TRBV23-1 is an ORF; its function is uncertain. The CDR3 has 19 amino acids. Trimming removed 2 bases from V and 3 bases from J; junction bases left unmatched: 12. CDR3 residues: CASSQGQGGLAGLYNEQFF. CDR3 nucleotides: TGCGCCAGCAGTCAAGGACAGGGCGGACTAGCGGGCCTCTACAATGAGCAGTTCTTC.

The rearrangement uses TRBV28 and TRBJ1-5; 9 bases agree with TRBD1. V was pared by 5 bases and J by 1 base, with 3 bases of the junction left unmatched. CDR3 length equals 15 residues. Germline assignment: CDR1 MDHEN and CDR2 SYDVKM. The chain's CDR3 is CASSHGTGSNQPQHF. CDR3 DNA sequence: TGTGCCAGCAGTCACGGGACAGGGAGCAATCAGCCCCAGCATTTT.

The chain links TRBV19 to TRBJ2-2, with D hard to call. Trimming removed 4 bases at V and 4 bases at J, with 10 bases between. Per the germline V gene, CDR1 is LNHDA and CDR2 is SQIVND (reference sequence). The CDR3 runs 14 residues. CDR3 DNA: TGTGCCAGTAGTACAACGATGGCCACCGGGGAGCTGTTTTTT. Its protein product is CASSTTMATGELFF.

This sequence joins TRBV5-1 and TRBJ2-1; TRBD2 aligns across 7 bases. The V gene end was trimmed by 3 bases and the J gene end by 7 bases; junction bases not matched to a gene: 16. From germline, CDR1 is SGHRS and CDR2 YFSETQ. The CDR3 loop spans 17 amino acids. CDR3: CASSSSYSGGSENEQFF. CDR3 DNA sequence: TGCGCCAGCAGCTCGTCTTATAGCGGCGGGAGCGAGAATGAGCAGTTCTTC.

This clone was observed a single time. This chain joins TRBV7-2 and TRBJ1-2; a possible D gene is TRBD1 (6 bases). The CDR3 sequence is 12 residues long. Trimming took off 2 bases at V and 8 bases at J, with 9 bases between the two ends. CDR1 is SGHTA, CDR2 FQGNSA, per germline. In DNA, the CDR3 is TGTGCCAGCAGCTTACAGGGGTCAGGCTACACCTTC. It yields the protein CASSLQGSGYTF.

The chain carries TRBV6-2 or TRBV6-3 and TRBJ2-1, with 10 positions matching TRBD1. There are 16 residues in the CDR3. The J segment lost 7 bases and the V segment lost 4 bases, leaving 10 bases of the junction unmatched. Germline V gene lookup returns CDR1 MNHEY and CDR2 SVGEGT. The CDR3 region has the DNA TGTGCCAGCAGTTCGGATCCGGGACAGGGGTTGAATGAGCAGTTCTTC. Amino acid sequence: CASSSDPGQGLNEQFF.

V gene TRBV7-2 combines with J gene TRBJ1-2; weak D call: TRBD1 (6 bases). The germline V gene encodes CDR1 SGHTA and CDR2 FQGNSA. The CDR3 has 14 amino acids. V was clipped by 5 bases and J by 8 bases, with 18 bases between them. In DNA form, the CDR3 reads TGTGCCAGCAGCCCCTACCGAGGGGGAAGCGGCTACACCTTC. Its translation: CASSPYRGGSGYTF. Full variable domain (rest looked up from reference TRBV7-2 and TRBJ1-2): GAGVSQSPSNKVTEKGKDVELRCDPISGHTALYWYRQSLGQGLEFLIYFQGNSAPDKSGLPSDRFSAERTGGSVSTLTIQRTQQEDSAVYLCASSPYRGGSGYTFGSGTRLTVV.

The chain links TRBV7-2 to TRBJ2-2, with D unresolved. V shed 5 bases and J shed 6 bases, with 13 bases lying between them. CDR3 length: 14 residues. The V gene's germline CDR1 is SGHTA and CDR2 FQGNSA. CDR3 loop: CASSLRRSAGELFF. The DNA for the CDR3 is TGTGCCAGCAGCCTTAGGCGGTCAGCCGGGGAGCTGTTTTTT.

The chain combines TRBV19 with TRBJ2-3; TRBD1 is a possible D gene (6 bases). Germline-derived CDR1 and CDR2 are LNHDA and SQIVND (reference sequence). Trimming stripped 6 bases from V and 3 bases from J, with 10 bases between. This CDR3 comprises 13 residues. The CDR3 here is CASSRGDTDTQYF. In DNA form, the CDR3 reads TGTGCCAGTAGCAGGGGAGATACAGATACGCAGTATTTT.

The J gene is TRBJ2-3, the V gene TRBV4-3; TRBD2 matches at 12 bases. The germline CDR1 and CDR2 sequences are LGHNA and YSLEER. V was clipped by 0 bases and J by 1 base; unmatched bases: 17. There are 22 residues in the CDR3. The DNA for the CDR3 is TGCGCCAGCAGCCAAGATGTCGGGCTAGCGGGAGGGCCTGGGTCCCGCACAGATACGCAGTATTTT. It translates to CASSQDVGLAGGPGSRTDTQYF.

This chain links TRBV12-5 with TRBJ1-2, with D maybe TRBD1 (5 bases). V was cut by 1 base and J by 5 bases, with 8 bases left in between. The CDR3 length is 13 residues. Germline V gene lookup returns CDR1 LGHNT and CDR2 FRNRAP. The CDR3 sequence is CASGLGQLYGYTF. The CDR3 DNA reads TGTGCTAGTGGTTTGGGACAGCTGTATGGCTACACCTTC.

DNA for the CDR3: TGTGCCAGCCGGCTAGCGGTTACCGGGGAGCTGTTTTTT. It codes for CASRLAVTGELFF. The chain couples TRBV12-3 or TRBV12-4 to TRBJ2-2, with 7 bases identical to TRBD2. The CDR3 consists of 13 residues. The ends lost 8 bases at V and 5 bases at J; junction bases unmatched: 5.

This clone was observed a single time. This chain uses TRBV5-1 with TRBJ2-7; D is possibly TRBD1 (6 bases). Per germline, CDR1 SGHRS and CDR2 YFSETQ. The CDR3 sequence is 13 residues long. V was pared by 2 bases and J by 2 bases, with 8 bases between. The CDR3 DNA sequence: TGCGCCAGCAGCTTTGGACAGACCTACGAGCAGTACTTC. It specifies CASSFGQTYEQYF.